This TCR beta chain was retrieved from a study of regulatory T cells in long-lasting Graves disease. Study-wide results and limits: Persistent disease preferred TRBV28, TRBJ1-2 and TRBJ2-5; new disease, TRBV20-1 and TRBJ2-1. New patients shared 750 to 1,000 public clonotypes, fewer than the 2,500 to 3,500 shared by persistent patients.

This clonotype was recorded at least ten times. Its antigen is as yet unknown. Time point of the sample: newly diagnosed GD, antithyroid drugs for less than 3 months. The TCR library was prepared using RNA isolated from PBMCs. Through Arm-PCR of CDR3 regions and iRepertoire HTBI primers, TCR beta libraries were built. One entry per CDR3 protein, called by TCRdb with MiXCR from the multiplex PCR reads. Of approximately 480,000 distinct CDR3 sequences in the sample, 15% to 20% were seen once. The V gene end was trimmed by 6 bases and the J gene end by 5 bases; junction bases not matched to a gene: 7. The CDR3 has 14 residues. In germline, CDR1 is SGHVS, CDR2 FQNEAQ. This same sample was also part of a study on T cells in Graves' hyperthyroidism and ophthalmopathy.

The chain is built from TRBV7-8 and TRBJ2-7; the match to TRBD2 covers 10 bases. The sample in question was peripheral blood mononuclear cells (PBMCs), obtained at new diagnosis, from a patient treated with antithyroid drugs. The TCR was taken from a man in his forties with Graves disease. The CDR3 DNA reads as TGTGCCAGCAGAGCTAGCGGGAGTTTCAACGAGCAGTACTTC. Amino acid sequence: CASRASGSFNEQYF.